The 22 T cell receptor beta chains reported below all come from one sample, sequenced in a study of T cell repertoires in cytomegalovirus infection. In TCRdb, the reads were re-called with MiXCR into one record per CDR3 protein. The sample contains about 450,000 distinct CDR3 sequences, about 33% of which appear only once. The sequenced sample consisted of PBMCs. The receptors derive from a human donor in good health (CMV status not recorded). Some clones in this sample may be carry-over from other donors' samples.

There are many counts of this clonotype. The rearrangement joins TRBV7-9 to TRBJ1-3; the match to TRBD1 covers 7 bases. CDR1 SEHNR and CDR2 FQNEAQ come from the germline V gene (reference sequence). V gave up 4 bases and J gave up 7 bases; unmatched junction bases: 7. This CDR3 contains 14 residues. CDR3 protein: CASSWGDSRNTIYF. The CDR3 DNA reads TGTGCCAGCAGCTGGGGGGACAGTCGGAACACCATATATTTT.

This clonotype appeared a few times. The chain combines TRBV7-2 with TRBJ1-2, with D unclear. This CDR3 is built from 14 residues. The germline V and J ends were trimmed by 1 base and 2 bases, with 8 bases remaining between them. CDR1 and CDR2 (germline): SGHTA, FQGNSA. CDR3 bases: TGTGCCAGCAGCTTAGGTCTCAGCAACTATGGCTACACCTTC. This codes for CASSLGLSNYGYTF.

The genes are TRBV6-1 and TRBJ1-5; D gene uncertain. CDR1 and CDR2 from the germline V gene are MNHNS and SASEGT. Trimming took off 2 bases at V and 0 bases at J, with 11 bases between the two ends. This CDR3 has 16 residues. DNA for the CDR3: TGTGCCAGCAGTGAACGGGGATTTTATAGCAATCAGCCCCAGCATTTT. It codes for CASSERGFYSNQPQHF.

This rearrangement joins TRBV7-3 to TRBJ2-7; D remains ambiguous. CDR1 and CDR2 (germline): SGHTA, FQGTGA. The CDR3 totals 12 residues. Trimming stripped 4 bases from V and 2 bases from J, with 6 bases between. The CDR3 nucleotides are TGTGCCAGCAGCTCGGAAACCTACGAGCAGTACTTC. Its translation: CASSSETYEQYF. The variable domain in full, completed from reference TRBV7-3 and TRBJ2-7, reads GAGVSQTPSNKVTEKGKYVELRCDPISGHTALYWYRQSLGQGPEFLIYFQGTGAADDSGLPNDRFFAVRPEGSVSTLKIQRTERGDSAVYLCASSSETYEQYFGPGTRLTVT.

The sample holds a few counts of this clonotype. The J gene is TRBJ2-7, the V gene TRBV4-3; D might be TRBD2 (5 bases). This CDR3 contains 15 residues. Trimming shortened V by 0 bases and J by 4 bases, and 13 bases separated the two germline ends. Germline V lookup: CDR1 LGHNA, CDR2 YSLEER. The CDR3 region is CASSQEGNGMYEQYF. The CDR3, as DNA: TGCGCCAGCAGCCAAGAAGGGAACGGGATGTACGAGCAGTACTTC.

The CDR3 DNA reads TGCAGTGCTAGTCTACTAGCGTGGGCGACAGATACGCAGTATTTT. As protein: CSASLLAWATDTQYF. V and J are TRBV20-1 and TRBJ2-3; 7 bases match TRBD2. After removal of 3 bases from V and 3 bases from J, the junction contained 9 bases not matched to a gene. Germline CDR1 and CDR2: DFQATT and SNEGSKA (reference sequence). The CDR3 runs 15 residues.

V and J are TRBV7-2 and TRBJ1-4; D uncertain. V lost 5 bases, J lost 0 bases, and 13 bases lay in between. Germline loops: CDR1 SGHTA, CDR2 FQGNSA. This CDR3 is built from 16 residues. In DNA form, the CDR3 reads TGTGCCAGCAGCAAAAAGACCTGGGCAACTAATGAAAAACTGTTTTTT. This gives the protein CASSKKTWATNEKLFF.

V usage is TRBV5-1 and J usage is TRBJ2-5, with 13 bases lining up with TRBD2. Germline loops: CDR1 SGHRS, CDR2 YFSETQ. The CDR3 covers 18 residues. J was trimmed by 4 bases and V by 4 bases; bases with no gene match: 13. CDR3 DNA: TGCGCCAGCAGCGCTTACCCGACTAGCGGGGGGTCAATAGAGACCCAGTACTTC. Residues: CASSAYPTSGGSIETQYF.

This clonotype was found a few times. V gene TRBV4-1 combines with J gene TRBJ1-1; a weak D match, TRBD1 (5 bases). Germline values: CDR1 MGHRA, CDR2 YSYEKL. The V end lost 0 bases, the J end lost 1 base, and 15 bases lay between the germline ends. This CDR3 is 17 amino acids long. CDR3 bases: TGCGCCAGCAGCCAAGATAGGGGTGGCGCGGGGAACACTGAAGCTTTCTTT. Amino acid sequence: CASSQDRGGAGNTEAFF.

This clonotype has a handful of counts. This chain connects TRBV12-3 or TRBV12-4 to TRBJ1-5, with D uncertain. Trimming left V 4 bases short and J 9 bases short, with 19 bases between. There are 15 residues in the CDR3. CDR3 nucleotides: TGTGCCAGCAGTTCCCCACGGGGAGGGAACAGGCCCCAGCATTTT. It codes for CASSSPRGGNRPQHF.

The V gene is TRBV7-9, the J gene TRBJ1-1; 9 positions agree with TRBD1. The CDR3 covers 15 residues. Germline CDR1 SEHNR, CDR2 FQNEAQ (reference sequence). With V trimmed by 6 bases and J by 3 bases, 8 bases remained unmatched. The CDR3 DNA is TGTGCCAGCAGTCCTTGGACAGGGGAGTACACTGAAGCTTTCTTT. Translation gives CASSPWTGEYTEAFF. Drawing the rest from reference TRBV7-9 and TRBJ1-1, the complete variable domain is DTGVSQNPRHKITKRGQNVTFRCDPISEHNRLYWYRQTLGQGPEFLTYFQNEAQLEKSRLLSDRFSAERPKGSFSTLEIQRTEQGDSAMYLCASSPWTGEYTEAFFGQGTRLTVV.

This chain uses TRBV27 with TRBJ1-1; possibly TRBD1 for D (6 bases). The germline CDR1 and CDR2 sequences are MNHEY and SMNVEV (reference sequence). This CDR3 has 15 residues. V shed 6 bases and J shed 5 bases, with 19 bases lying between them. CDR3 in DNA: TGTGCCAGCAGCCCTTTGTTACTGGGGGCGACTGAAGCTTTCTTT. It is translated as CASSPLLLGATEAFF.

This clonotype was counted ten times or more. This sequence joins TRBV19 and TRBJ2-3, with 7 bases fitting TRBD2. The germline CDR1 and CDR2 sequences are LNHDA and SQIVND (reference sequence). This CDR3 spans 15 amino acids. With V trimmed by 5 bases and J by 0 bases, 5 bases remained unmatched. For the CDR3, the DNA is TGTGCCAGTAGTCCCAGCGGGGCTAGCACAGATACGCAGTATTTT. This gives the protein CASSPSGASTDTQYF.

In this sample, this clonotype turned up many times. The rearrangement joins TRBV11-1 to TRBJ2-2; no clear D gene. The germline gives CDR1 SGHAT, CDR2 FQDESV (reference sequence). The V end was cut by 1 base, the J end by 6 bases, with 15 bases between. This CDR3 is 16 amino acids long. For the CDR3, the DNA is TGTGCCAGCAGCTTAGGGGGTCTGTCTGCCGCCGGGGAGCTGTTTTTT. Encoded protein: CASSLGGLSAAGELFF.

The sample holds many counts of this clonotype. The rearrangement joins TRBV7-2 to TRBJ1-5; maybe TRBD1 (6 bases). CDR1 is SGHTA and CDR2 is FQGNSA in the germline V gene. V was shortened by 1 base and J by 2 bases, with 12 bases between the two germline ends. The CDR3 contains 16 residues. CDR3 protein: CASSLGPGVGNQPQHF. DNA for the CDR3: TGTGCCAGCAGCTTAGGTCCAGGGGTCGGCAATCAGCCCCAGCATTTT. Combining the CDR3 with reference TRBV7-2 and TRBJ1-5 gives the whole variable domain GAGVSQSPSNKVTEKGKDVELRCDPISGHTALYWYRQSLGQGLEFLIYFQGNSAPDKSGLPSDRFSAERTGGSVSTLTIQRTQQEDSAVYLCASSLGPGVGNQPQHFGDGTRLSIL.

This clonotype was recorded a few times. In DNA form, the CDR3 reads TGCAGTGCTAGAGGCCACCCGGGACAGGGGGCAGGAAGGAATCAGCCCCAGCATTTT. Its translation: CSARGHPGQGAGRNQPQHF. The chain uses TRBV20-1 and TRBJ1-5, with TRBD1 identical over 12 bases. Germline values: CDR1 DFQATT, CDR2 SNEGSKA (reference sequence). This CDR3 region has 19 residues. The junction had 14 bases not matched to a gene; V was cut back by 1 base and J by 4 bases.

J is TRBJ2-7 and V is TRBV6-2 or TRBV6-3; no clear D gene. CDR3 length equals 15 residues. V lost 6 bases to trimming and J lost 0 bases, with 15 bases between them. CDR1 and CDR2 from the germline V gene are MNHEY and SVGEGT. In DNA form, the CDR3 reads TGTGCCAGCAGCCTCGGACCGTTAAGCTCCTACGAGCAGTACTTC. It is translated as CASSLGPLSSYEQYF.

In regard to this clonotype: A much larger clone differs from this one at a single base, so this may be a read error. The V and J genes are TRBV7-8 and TRBJ1-4, with TRBD1 identical over 7 bases. Germline CDR1 is SGHVS and CDR2 is FQNEAQ. V was clipped by 5 bases and J by 3 bases; unmatched bases: 9. CDR3 length: 16 amino acids. The CDR3 DNA reads TGTGCCAGCAGCAAGGGACAGAGGATTTCTAATGAAAAACTGTTTTTT. Residues: CASSKGQRISNEKLFF.

The CDR3 here is CASSSVPSNYGYTF. CDR3 DNA: TGTGCCAGCAGTTCCGTTCCCTCTAACTATGGCTACACCTTC. The chain is built from TRBV6-2 or TRBV6-3 and TRBJ1-2, with no clear D. Germline CDR1 is MNHEY and CDR2 is SVGEGT. The V end lost 4 bases, the J end lost 0 bases, and 9 bases lay between the germline ends. The CDR3 runs to 14 residues.

This rearrangement joins TRBV2 to TRBJ1-6, with 9 bases identical to TRBD1. The CDR3 is 15 residues long. The J segment lost 10 bases and the V segment lost 6 bases, leaving 10 bases of the junction unmatched. Germline V gives CDR1 SNHLY, CDR2 FYNNEI. The CDR3 DNA sequence: TGTGCCAGCAGCCCCGGGACAGGGAATCGATCACCCCTCCACTTT. It translates to CASSPGTGNRSPLHF.

This clonotype showed up just a few times. This chain links TRBV12-3 or TRBV12-4 with TRBJ2-7; D possibly corresponds to TRBD2 (7 bases). V gave up 4 bases and J gave up 7 bases, with 20 bases separating them. The CDR3 extends over 15 amino acids. The CDR3 is CASSSWGGHPVEQYF. The CDR3 DNA reads TGTGCCAGCAGTTCCTGGGGGGGACACCCGGTGGAGCAGTACTTC.

The chain is built from TRBV7-2 and TRBJ2-1; D unclear. The CDR3 covers 13 residues. Germline-derived CDR1 and CDR2 are SGHTA and FQGNSA. V lost 8 bases and J 8 bases, leaving 16 bases between the germline ends. CDR3 DNA sequence: TGTGCCAGCGGTACTTACGTTGTCGATGAGCAGTTCTTC. Amino acid sequence: CASGTYVVDEQFF.